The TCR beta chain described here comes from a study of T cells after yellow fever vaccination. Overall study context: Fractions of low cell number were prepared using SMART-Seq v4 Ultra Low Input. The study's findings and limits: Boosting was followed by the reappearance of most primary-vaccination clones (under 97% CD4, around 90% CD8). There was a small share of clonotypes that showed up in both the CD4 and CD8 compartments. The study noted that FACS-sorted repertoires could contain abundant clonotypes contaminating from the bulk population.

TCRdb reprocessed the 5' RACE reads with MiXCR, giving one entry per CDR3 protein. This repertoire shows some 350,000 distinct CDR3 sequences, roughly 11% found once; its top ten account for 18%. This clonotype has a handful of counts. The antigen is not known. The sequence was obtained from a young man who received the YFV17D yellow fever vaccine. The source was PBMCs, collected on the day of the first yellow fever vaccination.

CDR3 nucleotide sequence: TGTGCCAGCAGTTACTCCCTCACCGGGGAGCTGTTTTTT. As protein: CASSYSLTGELFF. This chain connects TRBV6-6 to TRBJ2-2; D unclear. Deletions cut 0 bases from V and 4 bases from J, with 3 bases between. Germline V CDR1 and CDR2: MNHNY, SVGAGI (reference sequence). The CDR3 is made up of 13 amino acids.